Below, 24 T cell receptor beta chains from the same sample are listed, as sequenced in a study of early T cells in non-severe SARS-CoV-2 infection. Each CDR3 protein is one row after TCRdb ran MiXCR on the 5' RACE reads. Of about 54,000 distinct CDR3 sequences detected, about 8% appear once; the ten largest clones hold 10%. The sample in question was whole blood, obtained at baseline. The receptors were sampled from an adult who was a healthcare worker with PCR-confirmed SARS-CoV-2 infection or an uninfected control (not recorded which).

This chain connects TRBV7-6 to TRBJ2-7, with 7 bases aligning to TRBD1. CDR3 length: 13 amino acids. The V gene's germline CDR1 is SGHVS and CDR2 FNYEAQ. Trimming took 4 bases from V and 3 from J; bases not matched to a gene: 3. The chain's CDR3 is CASSSGDSYEQYF. For the CDR3, the DNA is TGTGCCAGCAGCTCAGGGGACAGCTACGAGCAGTACTTC.

This sequence joins TRBV5-1 and TRBJ2-7, with 9 bases that match TRBD1. The length of the CDR3 is 16 residues. The ends lost 4 bases at V and 2 bases at J; junction bases unmatched: 10. Germline V gives CDR1 SGHRS, CDR2 YFSETQ. This CDR3 is CASSVGQGHPTYEQYF. The CDR3 coding sequence is TGCGCCAGCAGCGTGGGACAGGGCCACCCCACCTACGAGCAGTACTTC.

This clonotype was counted many times. The V and J genes are TRBV12-3 or TRBV12-4 and TRBJ2-2, with 15 bases that match TRBD2. The CDR3 runs to 15 residues. V gave up 5 bases and J gave up 6 bases; unmatched junction bases: 1. The CDR3 DNA follows: TGTGCCAGCAGTAGGACTAGCGGGAGGGCCGGGGAGCTGTTTTTT. Translation gives CASSRTSGRAGELFF.

This clonotype was observed a handful of times. The chain is built from TRBV29-1 and TRBJ2-3; D possibly matches TRBD1 or TRBD2 (5 bases each). Per germline, CDR1 SQVTM and CDR2 ANQGSEA. The V end lost 7 bases, the J end lost 1 base, and 21 bases lay between the germline ends. The CDR3 has 16 amino acids. DNA for the CDR3: TGCAGCGCCCAGAGGGGCCAGGGTCCGCGCACAGATACGCAGTATTTT. This encodes CSAQRGQGPRTDTQYF.

This clonotype was seen many times. This chain connects TRBV4-1 to TRBJ2-1; D possibly corresponds to TRBD2 (5 bases). The CDR3 totals 14 residues. In germline, CDR1 is MGHRA, CDR2 YSYEKL. V shed 4 bases and J shed 5 bases, with 12 bases lying between them. The CDR3 DNA follows: TGCGCCAGCAGCCTGGGGAGAGGCAACAATGAGCAGTTCTTC. Protein product: CASSLGRGNNEQFF.

The gene calls are TRBV28 and TRBJ1-6, with 10 bases lining up with TRBD1. The CDR3 extends over 13 amino acids. Germline V gene lookup returns CDR1 MDHEN and CDR2 SYDVKM. Losses at the gene ends were 8 bases for V and 9 bases for J; bases not matched to a gene: 4. The CDR3: CASAGQGFSPLHF. The CDR3 DNA is TGTGCCAGCGCGGGACAGGGGTTTTCACCCCTCCACTTT.

J is TRBJ1-1 and V is TRBV6-6, with D possibly TRBD1 on 5 matching bases. Trimming removed 5 bases from V and 0 bases from J, with 13 bases in between. Per germline, CDR1 MNHNY and CDR2 SVGAGI (reference sequence). The CDR3 runs to 15 residues. The CDR3 region has the DNA TGTGCCAGCAGTCAGGGAAAAACTATGAACACTGAAGCTTTCTTT. This translates into CASSQGKTMNTEAFF.

This clonotype was seen many times. The chain combines TRBV29-1 with TRBJ2-7, with D perhaps matching TRBD2 (5 bases). CDR1 is SQVTM, CDR2 ANQGSEA, per germline. The CDR3 loop spans 12 amino acids. Deletions cut 1 base from V and 5 bases from J, with 9 bases between. CDR3 sequence: CSVEGSADEQYF. The CDR3 nucleotides read TGCAGCGTTGAAGGTAGCGCAGACGAGCAGTACTTC.

This clonotype was seen at least ten times. V is TRBV7-8 and J is TRBJ2-7, with unresolved D. CDR3 length: 13 amino acids. V was cut by 5 bases and J by 2 bases, with 10 bases left in between. Germline CDR1 reads SGHVS; CDR2 reads FQNEAQ. DNA of the CDR3: TGTGCCAGCAGCGCCAGTCCCGCCTACGAGCAGTACTTC. Translating gives CASSASPAYEQYF.

This clonotype was seen only a few times. An end of the junction does not agree with germline; a read error may underlie this. The chain combines TRBV28 with TRBJ2-1, with no clear D. The CDR3 spans 15 residues. Per the germline V gene, CDR1 is MDHEN and CDR2 is SYDVKM. CDR3 in amino acids: CASTLDGSSYNEQFF. In DNA form, the CDR3 reads TGTGCCAGCACTTTAGACGGCAGCTCCTACAATGAGCAGTTCTTC.

A few counts support this clonotype. This chain uses TRBV25-1 with TRBJ2-2; D tentatively reads TRBD1 or TRBD2 (5 bases each). Germline lookup yields CDR1 MGHDK and CDR2 SYGVNS. Between the trimmed V and J ends, which lost 1 base and 1 base, there was a span of 16 bases. CDR3 size: 18 residues. The CDR3: CASSEWDRQKENTGELFF. The CDR3 DNA is TGTGCCAGCAGTGAATGGGACCGCCAAAAGGAGAACACCGGGGAGCTGTTTTTT. Complete variable domain (other parts from reference TRBV25-1 and TRBJ2-2): EADIYQTPRYLVIGTGKKITLECSQTMGHDKMYWYQQDPGMELHLIHYSYGVNSTEKGDLSSESTVSRIRTEHFPLTLESARPSHTSQYLCASSEWDRQKENTGELFFGEGSRLTVL.

This clonotype has ten or more counts. The rearrangement links TRBV5-8 to TRBJ1-1, with D tentatively TRBD1 (6 bases). The germline V gene encodes CDR1 SGHTS and CDR2 YDEGEE. The CDR3 has 15 residues. The V and J ends lost 4 bases and 1 base respectively, with 14 bases between them. CDR3 sequence (DNA): TGTGCCAGCAGCCCGGGGGCCAGACAGAACACTGAAGCTTTCTTT. Its protein is CASSPGARQNTEAFF.

The sample holds a few counts of this clonotype. The rearrangement joins TRBV7-9 to TRBJ1-5, with D unclear. There are 17 residues in the CDR3. Trimming stripped 4 bases from V and 5 bases from J, with 21 bases between. Germline assignment: CDR1 SEHNR and CDR2 FQNEAQ (reference sequence). CDR3: CASSSSLAGWRDQPQHF. The CDR3 DNA follows: TGTGCCAGCAGCTCCTCGTTGGCGGGGTGGCGGGATCAGCCCCAGCATTTT. Looking up the rest from reference TRBV7-9 and TRBJ1-5 gives the full variable domain: DTGVSQNPRHKITKRGQNVTFRCDPISEHNRLYWYRQTLGQGPEFLTYFQNEAQLEKSRLLSDRFSAERPKGSFSTLEIQRTEQGDSAMYLCASSSSLAGWRDQPQHFGDGTRLSIL.

This clonotype was recorded at least ten times. The rearrangement joins TRBV20-1 to TRBJ1-5; tentatively, D is TRBD1 (5 bases). V was shortened by 4 bases and J by 4 bases, with 11 bases between the two germline ends. CDR1 is DFQATT and CDR2 is SNEGSKA in the germline V gene (reference sequence). The CDR3 consists of 13 residues. CDR3 loop: CSANRQPNQPQHF. The CDR3 DNA reads as TGCAGTGCTAACCGACAGCCTAATCAGCCCCAGCATTTT.

The table lists this clonotype with many counts. The chain joins TRBV28 to TRBJ2-5, with TRBD2 as a possible D gene (5 bases). Looked up from germline, CDR1 is MDHEN and CDR2 is SYDVKM. Trimming cost V 5 bases and J 0 bases, with 10 bases left between them. CDR3 length: 14 amino acids. The CDR3 region is CASSPLGDQETQYF. The CDR3 bases are TGTGCCAGCAGTCCCCTGGGAGACCAAGAGACCCAGTACTTC.

This clonotype occurred many times. The V gene is TRBV24-1, the J gene TRBJ2-1, with TRBD2 matching 13 bases. The CDR3 sequence is 16 residues long. The V gene's germline CDR1 is KGHDR and CDR2 SFDVKD. J gave up 4 bases and V 4 bases, and 3 bases lay outside the gene matches. CDR3 bases: TGTGCCACCAGTGAGGGACTAGCGGGATTGTACAATGAGCAGTTCTTC. Its translation is CATSEGLAGLYNEQFF.

In its sample, this clonotype was seen many times. J is TRBJ2-1 and V is TRBV2; 11 nucleotides line up with TRBD2. Trimming at V came to 3 bases and at J to 5 bases, leaving 6 bases not matched to a gene. From germline, CDR1 is SNHLY and CDR2 FYNNEI. This CDR3 has 16 residues. The CDR3 nucleotides read TGTGCCAGCAGTGAGCGTACACTAGCGGGAGACAATGAGCAGTTCTTC. The encoded protein is CASSERTLAGDNEQFF.

The rearrangement uses TRBV19 and TRBJ2-3; TRBD1 is a possible D gene (6 bases). CDR1 LNHDA and CDR2 SQIVND come from the germline V gene (reference sequence). This CDR3 region has 11 residues. CDR3 sequence reads: CATGLGDTQYF. The DNA of the CDR3 is TGTGCTACAGGGCTTGGGGATACGCAGTATTTT.

Many counts were recorded for this clonotype. The V and J genes are TRBV20-1 and TRBJ1-1; D uncertain. This CDR3 has 14 amino acids. Per germline, CDR1 DFQATT and CDR2 SNEGSKA (reference sequence). V lost 4 bases to trimming and J lost 0 bases, with 12 bases between them. Written as DNA, the CDR3 is TGCAGTGCTAAAAACGCCCGAATGAACACTGAAGCTTTCTTT. Encoded protein: CSAKNARMNTEAFF.

This clonotype was observed at least ten times. The chain links TRBV28 to TRBJ2-7; D call uncertain. The ends were cut back, 7 bases at V and 1 base at J, with 17 bases in the middle. CDR1 and CDR2 (germline): MDHEN, SYDVKM. The CDR3 covers 15 residues. The CDR3 bases are TGTGCCAGCACCACCGATATGGGATCGTCCTACGAGCAGTACTTC. Protein: CASTTDMGSSYEQYF.

The chain combines TRBV9 with TRBJ2-7, with D perhaps assigned TRBD1 or TRBD2 (6 bases each). The CDR3 is 14 amino acids. The germline gives CDR1 SGDLS, CDR2 YYNGEE. Trimming pared 3 bases from V and 3 bases from J, leaving 13 bases between. The CDR3: CASSGGTSIYEQYF. DNA for the CDR3: TGTGCCAGCAGCGGCGGGACATCTATCTACGAGCAGTACTTC.

The chain is built from TRBV12-3 or TRBV12-4 and TRBJ2-1; TRBD1 agrees at 10 bases. This CDR3 contains 15 residues. With V trimmed by 1 base and J by 8 bases, 5 bases remained unmatched. In DNA form, the CDR3 reads TGTGCCAGCAGTTTAGGGGACAGGGGCTTGGATGAGCAGTTCTTC. Translated, it gives CASSLGDRGLDEQFF.

V and J are TRBV5-5 and TRBJ2-3, with D unresolved. This CDR3 is 16 amino acids long. Germline V lookup: CDR1 SGHKS, CDR2 YYEKEE (reference sequence). The ends were cut back, 1 base at V and 0 bases at J, with 12 bases in the middle. The CDR3 DNA follows: TGTGCCAGCAGCTTGCTTCGGAACCCAAGCACAGATACGCAGTATTTT. It codes for CASSLLRNPSTDTQYF.

This clonotype has only a few counts. The chain has TRBV5-1 and TRBJ1-1; no definite D call. The CDR3 runs to 16 residues. Per germline, CDR1 SGHRS and CDR2 YFSETQ. The V and J ends lost 2 bases and 5 bases respectively, with 19 bases between them. CDR3 loop: CASSFNDPTVETEAFF. Here the CDR3 DNA reads TGCGCCAGCAGCTTCAACGACCCCACGGTGGAGACTGAAGCTTTCTTT.